The next 26 T cell receptor beta chains were all read from a single sample in a study of cytomegalovirus exposure and HLA in healthy donors. PCR amplification relied on 60 Vbeta primers (plus 13 Jbeta primers). Using immunoSEQ multiplex PCR, the repertoire was profiled, and TCRdb retains in-frame clones only, with some absent. The sample contains roughly 200,000 clones, 75% to 85% of which appear only once. The sample was PBMCs. All receptors derive from a boy aged 5-17 years in good health and CMV-seronegative.

V is TRBV25-1 and J is TRBJ1-2; D might be TRBD1 (6 bases). This CDR3 region has 16 residues. Germline V gives CDR1 MGHDK, CDR2 SYGVNS. Between the trimmed V and J ends, which lost 4 bases and 4 bases, there was a span of 19 bases. The chain's CDR3 is CASSGFRGPLGYGYTF. As DNA, the CDR3 is TGTGCCAGCAGTGGGTTCAGGGGCCCATTGGGCTATGGCTACACCTTC.

Only one count was recorded for this clone. This chain connects TRBV7-9 to TRBJ2-7; tentatively, D is TRBD1 (6 bases). V was trimmed by 5 bases and J by 6 bases, leaving 11 bases between them. The CDR3 has 12 amino acids. The V gene's germline CDR1 is SEHNR and CDR2 FQNEAQ (reference sequence). CDR3 in DNA: TGTGCCAGCAGCCCCAGACAGGTCGAGCAGTACTTC. It encodes CASSPRQVEQYF.

The chain couples TRBV6-4 to TRBJ2-2, with D perhaps matching TRBD2 (6 bases). The ends were cut back, 2 bases at V and 2 bases at J, with 12 bases in the middle. Germline lookup yields CDR1 MRHNA and CDR2 SNTAGT. The CDR3 contains 16 residues. The CDR3 nucleotides read TGTGCCAGCAGTGACGCCGCCGGGGGTAACACCGGGGAGCTGTTTTTT. Its translation is CASSDAAGGNTGELFF.

This sequence joins TRBV11-2 and TRBJ2-5; D is undetermined. Germline CDR1 is SGHAT and CDR2 is FQNNGV. This CDR3 has 13 amino acids. V lost 3 bases and J lost 1, with 6 bases in between. The CDR3 DNA follows: TGTGCCAGCAGCTTTAGCTTCCAAGAGACCCAGTACTTC. It translates to CASSFSFQETQYF.

The V and J genes are TRBV9 and TRBJ1-5, with D possibly TRBD1 on 5 matching bases. CDR1 is SGDLS, CDR2 YYNGEE, per germline. Trimming pared 5 bases from V and 4 bases from J, leaving 16 bases between. CDR3 length equals 15 residues. In DNA, the CDR3 is TGTGCCAGCAGAAGCTACGGGGGGAGTAATCAGCCCCAGCATTTT. Its translation: CASRSYGGSNQPQHF. Using reference TRBV9 and TRBJ1-5 for the parts outside the CDR3, the full variable domain is DSGVTQTPKHLITATGQRVTLRCSPRSGDLSVYWYQQSLDQGLQFLIQYYNGEERAKGNILERFSAQQFPDLHSELNLSSLELGDSALYFCASRSYGGSNQPQHFGDGTRLSIL.

V and J are TRBV30 and TRBJ2-2; weak D call: TRBD2 (6 bases). CDR1 is GTSNPN, CDR2 SVGIG, per germline (reference sequence). This CDR3 comprises 15 residues. Trimming took off 4 bases at V and 8 bases at J, with 20 bases between the two ends. CDR3 loop: CAWTTQVGGRGELFF. CDR3 DNA: TGTGCCTGGACCACTCAAGTCGGGGGAAGGGGGGAGCTGTTTTTT. The variable domain in full, completed from reference TRBV30 and TRBJ2-2, reads SQTIHQWPATLVQPVGSPLSLECTVEGTSNPNLYWYRQAAGRGLQLLFYSVGIGQISSEVPQNLSASRPQDRQFILSSKKLLLSDSGFYLCAWTTQVGGRGELFFGEGSRLTVL.

This chain joins TRBV30 and TRBJ1-5; no clear D. In germline, CDR1 is GTSNPN, CDR2 SVGIG (reference sequence). The CDR3 is made up of 16 amino acids. The ends were cut back, 3 bases at V and 4 bases at J, with 19 bases in the middle. The DNA of the CDR3 is TGTGCCTGGAGAGAGGTGGGAGGAATTGGTAATCAGCCCCAGCATTTT. This encodes CAWREVGGIGNQPQHF.

The chain is built from TRBV6-5 and TRBJ1-2; D gene ambiguous. V lost 4 bases to trimming and J lost 2 bases, with 5 bases between them. The CDR3 has 12 amino acids. Germline lookup yields CDR1 MNHEY and CDR2 SVGAGI. The CDR3 loop reads CASSSFNYGYTF. CDR3 DNA: TGTGCCAGCAGTTCTTTCAACTATGGCTACACCTTC.

V is TRBV11-2 and J is TRBJ1-1; 8 nucleotides line up with TRBD1. CDR1 is SGHAT, CDR2 FQNNGV, per germline. The CDR3 extends over 14 amino acids. Trimming cost V 3 bases and J 3 bases; bases outside gene matches: 3. DNA for the CDR3: TGTGCCAGCAGCTTCACAGGGGGGGACACTGAAGCTTTCTTT. This encodes CASSFTGGDTEAFF.

The chain recombines TRBV5-4 with TRBJ1-1; no clear D. Trimming removed 0 bases from V and 3 bases from J, with 6 bases in between. Germline V gene sequence: CDR1 SGHNT, CDR2 YYREEE (reference sequence). This CDR3 contains 13 residues. CDR3 amino acids: CASSLGSYTEAFF. The CDR3 bases are TGTGCCAGCAGCTTGGGGAGTTACACTGAAGCTTTCTTT.

V is TRBV29-1 and J is TRBJ1-1; perhaps TRBD1 as D (5 bases). In germline, CDR1 is SQVTM, CDR2 ANQGSEA. Deletions cut 6 bases from V and 1 base from J, with 12 bases between. This CDR3 contains 13 residues. CDR3 DNA sequence: TGCAGCGTGACTCAGACAGCGAACACTGAAGCTTTCTTT. Amino acids: CSVTQTANTEAFF. The entire variable domain, with the rest obtained from reference TRBV29-1 and TRBJ1-1, is as follows: SAVISQKPSRDICQRGTSLTIQCQVDSQVTMMFWYRQQPGQSLTLIATANQGSEATYESGFVIDKFPISRPNLTFSTLTVSNMSPEDSSIYLCSVTQTANTEAFFGQGTRLTVV.

This clone was seen a handful of times. The V call is TRBV7-2, the J call TRBJ2-2, with TRBD2 as a possible D gene (5 bases). V was shortened by 5 bases and J by 11 bases, with 18 bases between the two germline ends. There are 14 residues in the CDR3. Per germline, CDR1 SGHTA and CDR2 FQGNSA. The CDR3 reads CASSNHGIYSELFF. The CDR3 DNA reads TGTGCCAGCAGCAACCACGGGATTTACAGTGAGCTGTTTTTT.

The V call is TRBV6-6, the J call TRBJ1-5; a weak D match, TRBD1 (5 bases). The CDR3 has 16 amino acids. The germline V and J ends were trimmed by 0 bases and 2 bases, with 11 bases remaining between them. CDR1 and CDR2 from the germline V gene are MNHNY and SVGAGI (reference sequence). The CDR3, as DNA: TGTGCCAGCAGTTACTCTCGGGGGGGTGGCAATCAGCCCCAGCATTTT. Protein: CASSYSRGGGNQPQHF.

The J gene is TRBJ1-2, the V gene TRBV30; D unclear. Per germline, CDR1 GTSNPN and CDR2 SVGIG (reference sequence). This CDR3 is 12 amino acids long. V lost 4 bases and J lost 1, with 7 bases in between. The CDR3 here is CAWTSFNYGYTF. The DNA of the CDR3 is TGTGCCTGGACGTCGTTTAACTATGGCTACACCTTC.

The chain couples TRBV6-5 to TRBJ2-6, with D maybe TRBD1 (5 bases). V dropped 8 bases and J dropped 8 bases, with 13 bases sitting between them. The CDR3 covers 13 residues. Germline CDR1 and CDR2: MNHEY and SVGAGI. In DNA form, the CDR3 reads TGTGCCAGCCGTTCCCCAGGGTCCAACGTCCTGACTTTC. Its protein is CASRSPGSNVLTF.

The chain combines TRBV5-4 with TRBJ2-7, with 8 bases fitting TRBD1. The junction had 2 bases not matched to a gene; V was cut back by 0 bases and J by 3 bases. The germline V gene has CDR1 SGHNT and CDR2 YYREEE (reference sequence). The CDR3 loop spans 14 amino acids. CDR3: CASSLGTGYYEQYF. The CDR3 nucleotides are TGTGCCAGCAGCTTGGGGACAGGGTACTACGAGCAGTACTTC.

The chain recombines TRBV4-1 with TRBJ2-5; D gene uncertain. Germline assignment: CDR1 MGHRA and CDR2 YSYEKL. The CDR3 sequence is 12 residues long. V shed 4 bases and J shed 4 bases, with 7 bases lying between them. The CDR3 here is CASSRSPETQYF. CDR3 in DNA: TGCGCCAGCAGCCGTAGCCCAGAGACCCAGTACTTC.

The rearrangement links TRBV7-2 to TRBJ2-1; 8 bases map to TRBD1. Germline assignment: CDR1 SGHTA and CDR2 FQGNSA. This CDR3 is built from 14 residues. V lost 4 bases to trimming and J lost 8 bases; unmatched junction nucleotides: 7. CDR3 in amino acids: CASSSDRERDEQFF. CDR3 coding DNA: TGTGCCAGCAGCTCGGACAGGGAAAGGGATGAGCAGTTCTTC.

V usage is TRBV11-2 and J usage is TRBJ2-5, with D possibly TRBD1 on 7 matching bases. The J call may not be correct, given that the DNA end is closer to TRBJ2-7. The length of the CDR3 is 14 residues. The V gene's germline CDR1 is SGHAT and CDR2 FQNNGV. The CDR3 loop is CASSRGTDSYEQYF. Written as DNA, the CDR3 is TGTGCCAGCAGCCGCGGGACAGACTCCTACGAGCAGTACTTC.

This chain connects TRBV30 to TRBJ1-1; D perhaps matches TRBD1 (5 bases). The V and J ends lost 2 bases and 2 bases respectively, with 12 bases between them. CDR1 and CDR2 from the germline V gene are GTSNPN and SVGIG (reference sequence). The length of the CDR3 is 14 residues. CDR3 loop: CAWSSTGKNTEAFF. Written as DNA, the CDR3 is TGTGCCTGGAGTTCTACAGGAAAAAACACTGAAGCTTTCTTT.

This clone appeared a few times. This chain connects TRBV2 to TRBJ2-6; D is unclear. Trimming took 8 bases from V and 2 from J, leaving 10 bases between them. From germline, CDR1 is SNHLY and CDR2 FYNNEI. This CDR3 is built from 14 residues. The CDR3 coding sequence is TGTGCCAGCCAGGCGTCCCCTGGGGCCAACGTCCTGACTTTC. It codes for CASQASPGANVLTF.

This clone was seen a few times. The chain has TRBV10-3 and TRBJ2-2; 9 nucleotides line up with TRBD1. Germline V gene sequence: CDR1 ENHRY, CDR2 SYGVKD. This CDR3 comprises 15 residues. Germline trimming cut 6 bases from V and 3 bases from J; bases unmatched to any gene: 5. This CDR3 is CAIRPTGGYTGELFF. CDR3 DNA sequence: TGTGCCATCAGGCCGACAGGGGGATACACCGGGGAGCTGTTTTTT.

This clone was found once. The same CDR3 also results from other DNA sequences found in this sample. V gene TRBV11-2 combines with J gene TRBJ1-2; no firm D call. The CDR3 is made up of 15 amino acids. V lost 0 bases and J 5 bases, leaving 13 bases between the germline ends. Germline CDR1 reads SGHAT; CDR2 reads FQNNGV. This CDR3 is CASSLDAAQLYGYTF. The DNA for the CDR3 is TGTGCCAGCAGCTTAGATGCAGCACAGCTTTATGGCTACACCTTC.

This chain uses TRBV7-9 with TRBJ1-3; D call uncertain. This CDR3 spans 14 amino acids. From germline, CDR1 is SEHNR and CDR2 FQNEAQ (reference sequence). V lost 5 bases, J lost 2 bases, and 10 bases lay in between. The CDR3 DNA reads as TGTGCCAGCAGCCCTCTGCAGGCTGGAAACACCATATATTTT. Residues: CASSPLQAGNTIYF.

CDR3 amino acids: CASSSRGLNTEAFF. The CDR3 coding sequence is TGTGCCAGCAGCTCCAGGGGATTGAACACTGAAGCTTTCTTT. The genes are TRBV11-2 and TRBJ1-1; possibly TRBD1 for D (6 bases). The length of the CDR3 is 14 residues. V lost 4 bases and J 0 bases, leaving 9 bases between the germline ends. Germline CDR1 reads SGHAT; CDR2 reads FQNNGV.

V and J are TRBV19 and TRBJ2-7; D is perhaps TRBD1 (6 bases). Germline V gives CDR1 LNHDA, CDR2 SQIVND (reference sequence). This CDR3 comprises 14 residues. V was cut by 4 bases and J by 7 bases, with 17 bases left in between. Written as DNA, the CDR3 is TGTGCCAGTAGTAAGGCCCAGGGGATAGGAGAGCAGTACTTC. It encodes CASSKAQGIGEQYF.